The rows below give T cell receptor beta chains drawn from one sample of a study of response to subunit inactivated influenza vaccine. MiXCR, run by TCRdb on the RT-PCR reads, gives a single entry per CDR3 protein. In the table there are about 700,000 distinct CDR3 sequences, around 13% of which are singletons. Sequences were derived from PBMCs from blood, sampled less than 15 days before vaccination. Receptor source: a man between 45 and 60 years old who received an inactivated influenza vaccine. The CDR3 runs from the conserved cysteine through the conserved F or W. D genes are given only for firm matches. Clone size is shown for a subset of rows, as once, few, many or a class of expanded clone.

CDR3aa: CASRDLTDTQYF
CDR3nt: TGTGCCAGCAGGGACCTCACAGATACGCAGTATTTT
j_gene: TRBJ2-3
d_gene: .
v_gene: TRBV6-5
abundance: few

CDR3aa: CASSPRGSGSVEQYF
CDR3nt: TGTGCCAGTAGTCCCCGGGGGAGCGGGAGTGTCGAGCAGTACTTC
j_gene: TRBJ2-7
d_gene: TRBD2
v_gene: TRBV19
abundance: few

CDR3aa: CASSRDREGETQYF
CDR3nt: TGTGCCAGCAGCCGCGACAGGGAGGGAGAGACCCAGTACTTC
j_gene: TRBJ2-5
d_gene: .
v_gene: TRBV7-9
abundance: many

CDR3aa: CASSLIRGGRYNEQFF
CDR3nt: TGTGCCAGCAGCTTAATTCGGGGCGGCAGATACAATGAGCAGTTCTTC
j_gene: TRBJ2-1
d_gene: .
v_gene: TRBV7-9
abundance: few

CDR3aa: CASSLTLVGLGSYEQYF
CDR3nt: TGCGCCAGCAGCTTGACCCTCGTAGGGCTAGGCTCCTACGAGCAGTACTTC
j_gene: TRBJ2-7
d_gene: .
v_gene: TRBV5-1
abundance: few

CDR3aa: CASSLGEGLAGLYEQFF
CDR3nt: TGTGCCAGCAGCTTAGGAGAGGGACTAGCGGGGTTGTATGAGCAGTTCTTC
j_gene: TRBJ2-1
d_gene: TRBD2
v_gene: TRBV7-2
abundance: many

CDR3aa: CASSPGLPETQYF
CDR3nt: TGTGCCAGCAGTCCGGGACTCCCCGAGACGCAGTATTTT
j_gene: TRBJ2-3
d_gene: .
v_gene: TRBV12-3/TRBV12-4
abundance: .

CDR3aa: CASNRQGRRETQYF
CDR3nt: TGTGCCAGCAACCGCCAGGGGCGGAGGGAGACCCAGTACTTC
j_gene: TRBJ2-5
d_gene: .
v_gene: TRBV12-3/TRBV12-4
abundance: .

CDR3aa: CASSYPAYEQYF
CDR3nt: TGTGCCAGCAGTTACCCGGCCTACGAGCAGTACTTC
j_gene: TRBJ2-7
d_gene: .
v_gene: TRBV6-2/TRBV6-3
abundance: .

CDR3aa: CSVGDGTNIQYF
CDR3nt: TGCAGCGTGGGAGACGGGACAAACATTCAGTACTTC
j_gene: TRBJ2-4
d_gene: .
v_gene: TRBV29-1
abundance: .

CDR3aa: CASSLRAVQETQYF
CDR3nt: TGTGCCAGCAGTTTGCGGGCGGTCCAAGAGACCCAGTACTTC
j_gene: TRBJ2-5
d_gene: .
v_gene: TRBV28
abundance: .

CDR3aa: CASSLNRYEQFF
CDR3nt: TGTGCCAGCAGCTTGAACCGCTATGAGCAGTTCTTC
j_gene: TRBJ2-1
d_gene: .
v_gene: TRBV7-9
abundance: .

CDR3aa: CASSPLPALNTEAFF
CDR3nt: TGTGCCAGCTCACCCTTACCCGCCTTGAACACTGAAGCTTTCTTT
j_gene: TRBJ1-1
d_gene: .
v_gene: TRBV18
abundance: .

CDR3aa: CASSQDVETQYF
CDR3nt: TGCGCCAGCAGCCAAGACGTGGAGACCCAGTACTTC
j_gene: TRBJ2-5
d_gene: .
v_gene: TRBV3-1
abundance: .

CDR3aa: CSASGHGSSYNEQFF
CDR3nt: TGCAGTGCTAGTGGCCACGGGAGCTCCTACAATGAGCAGTTCTTC
j_gene: TRBJ2-1
d_gene: .
v_gene: TRBV20-1
abundance: many

CDR3aa: CASSQGGKPDTDTQYF
CDR3nt: TGTGCCAGCAGCCAAGGCGGGAAGCCCGACACAGATACGCAGTATTTT
j_gene: TRBJ2-3
d_gene: .
v_gene: TRBV4-2
abundance: few

CDR3aa: CASSPDRGRSPLHF
CDR3nt: TGTGCCAGCAGTCCTGACAGGGGACGTTCACCCCTCCACTTT
j_gene: TRBJ1-6
d_gene: TRBD1
v_gene: TRBV12-3/TRBV12-4
abundance: few

CDR3aa: CASTQGTYSNQPQHF
CDR3nt: TGTGCCAGCACACAGGGTACCTATAGCAATCAGCCCCAGCATTTT
j_gene: TRBJ1-5
d_gene: .
v_gene: TRBV5-5
abundance: few

CDR3aa: CASSLGSGGPSYNEQFF
CDR3nt: TGCGCCAGCAGCTTGGGTAGCGGGGGACCCTCCTACAATGAGCAGTTCTTC
j_gene: TRBJ2-1
d_gene: TRBD2
v_gene: TRBV5-1
abundance: .

CDR3aa: CASSPDPQGAGTEAFF
CDR3nt: TGTGCCAGCAGTCCAGACCCTCAGGGGGCTGGCACTGAAGCTTTCTTT
j_gene: TRBJ1-1
d_gene: TRBD1
v_gene: TRBV12-3/TRBV12-4
abundance: few

CDR3aa: CAWSRGVAGVWETQYF
CDR3nt: TGTGCCTGGAGTCGAGGAGTAGCGGGAGTTTGGGAGACCCAGTACTTC
j_gene: TRBJ2-5
d_gene: TRBD2
v_gene: TRBV30
abundance: .

CDR3aa: CASRSRGRVSTDTQYF
CDR3nt: TGTGCCAGCAGAAGTCGTGGGAGAGTCAGCACAGATACGCAGTATTTT
j_gene: TRBJ2-3
d_gene: .
v_gene: TRBV28
abundance: few

CDR3aa: CSAHGGQGRYEQYF
CDR3nt: TGCAGTGCCCACGGGGGGCAGGGTCGCTACGAGCAGTACTTC
j_gene: TRBJ2-7
d_gene: .
v_gene: TRBV20-1
abundance: few

CDR3aa: CASNPGDTQYF
CDR3nt: TGTGCCAGCAACCCTGGGGATACGCAGTATTTT
j_gene: TRBJ2-3
d_gene: .
v_gene: TRBV5-5
abundance: .

CDR3aa: CASSRTGGLEPQHF
CDR3nt: TGTGCCAGCAGTCGGACAGGGGGCCTAGAGCCCCAGCATTTT
j_gene: TRBJ1-5
d_gene: TRBD1
v_gene: TRBV12-3/TRBV12-4
abundance: .

CDR3aa: CASSLGLKPYNEQFF
CDR3nt: TGTGCCAGCAGCTTAGGCCTTAAGCCATACAATGAGCAGTTCTTC
j_gene: TRBJ2-1
d_gene: .
v_gene: TRBV7-8
abundance: few

CDR3aa: CASSSDRENEKLFF
CDR3nt: TGTGCCAGCAGCTCGGACAGGGAAAACGAAAAACTGTTTTTT
j_gene: TRBJ1-4
d_gene: TRBD1
v_gene: TRBV7-3
abundance: few

CDR3aa: CSANPAGGSGHYEQYF
CDR3nt: TGCAGTGCAAACCCAGCGGGGGGTAGCGGGCACTACGAGCAGTACTTC
j_gene: TRBJ2-7
d_gene: TRBD2
v_gene: TRBV20-1
abundance: .

CDR3aa: CASRKDGNSPLHF
CDR3nt: TGTGCCAGCAGGAAAGACGGAAATTCACCCCTCCACTTT
j_gene: TRBJ1-6
d_gene: .
v_gene: TRBV6-2/TRBV6-3
abundance: few

CDR3aa: CSSDGTSSYNEQFF
CDR3nt: TGCAGCTCCGACGGGACCAGCTCCTACAATGAGCAGTTCTTC
j_gene: TRBJ2-1
d_gene: .
v_gene: TRBV29-1
abundance: many

CDR3aa: CAISSATGQGTGELFF
CDR3nt: TGTGCCATCAGCAGTGCGACGGGGCAGGGGACCGGGGAGCTGTTTTTT
j_gene: TRBJ2-2
d_gene: .
v_gene: TRBV10-3
abundance: few

CDR3aa: CSARNEGGYEQYF
CDR3nt: TGCAGTGCTAGAAACGAAGGGGGCTACGAGCAGTACTTC
j_gene: TRBJ2-7
d_gene: .
v_gene: TRBV20-1
abundance: .

CDR3aa: CASSLVGGPASGGLTDTQYF
CDR3nt: TGCGCCAGCAGCTTGGTTGGTGGGCCCGCTAGCGGGGGGCTCACAGATACGCAGTATTTT
j_gene: TRBJ2-3
d_gene: TRBD2
v_gene: TRBV5-1
abundance: few

CDR3aa: CATSRDITTEAFF
CDR3nt: TGTGCCACCAGCAGAGATATTACGACTGAAGCTTTCTTT
j_gene: TRBJ1-1
d_gene: .
v_gene: TRBV15
abundance: .

CDR3aa: CASSLHSDTEAFF
CDR3nt: TGCGCCAGCAGCTTGCACAGCGACACTGAAGCTTTCTTT
j_gene: TRBJ1-1
d_gene: .
v_gene: TRBV5-1
abundance: many

CDR3aa: CASSPLRAGPHEQYF
CDR3nt: TGTGCCAGCAGTCCCCTCCGGGCAGGACCCCACGAGCAGTACTTC
j_gene: TRBJ2-7
d_gene: .
v_gene: TRBV28
abundance: many

CDR3aa: CASSPGWEDTQYF
CDR3nt: TGTGCCAGCAGCCCCGGCTGGGAAGATACGCAGTATTTT
j_gene: TRBJ2-3
d_gene: .
v_gene: TRBV7-2
abundance: few

CDR3aa: CATSLSAAEGSFETQYF
CDR3nt: TGTGCCACCAGTCTTTCCGCGGCGGAAGGTTCCTTCGAGACCCAGTACTTC
j_gene: TRBJ2-5
d_gene: .
v_gene: TRBV24-1
abundance: few

CDR3aa: CATSTSSGNYNEQFF
CDR3nt: TGTGCCACCAGCACTTCTAGCGGGAATTACAATGAGCAGTTCTTC
j_gene: TRBJ2-1
d_gene: TRBD2
v_gene: TRBV15
abundance: few

CDR3aa: CASSLGTQHAGNTIYF
CDR3nt: TGTGCCAGCAGTCTCGGGACCCAACACGCCGGAAACACCATATATTTT
j_gene: TRBJ1-3
d_gene: .
v_gene: TRBV12-3/TRBV12-4
abundance: .

CDR3aa: CASSRSSGTDEQYF
CDR3nt: TGTGCCAGCTCACGAAGTTCCGGGACAGACGAGCAGTACTTC
j_gene: TRBJ2-7
d_gene: TRBD1
v_gene: TRBV18
abundance: .

CDR3aa: CASSDTNVDVEQYF
CDR3nt: TGTGCCAGCAGTGACACAAACGTTGATGTGGAGCAGTACTTC
j_gene: TRBJ2-7
d_gene: .
v_gene: TRBV2
abundance: .

CDR3aa: CASTLSGGNIQYF
CDR3nt: TGTGCCAGCACCCTAAGTGGGGGAAACATTCAGTACTTC
j_gene: TRBJ2-4
d_gene: .
v_gene: TRBV7-9
abundance: many

CDR3aa: CSARDLRLAQGGRTDTQYF
CDR3nt: TGCAGTGCTAGAGATTTAAGACTAGCTCAAGGTGGTCGCACAGATACGCAGTATTTT
j_gene: TRBJ2-3
d_gene: TRBD2
v_gene: TRBV20-1
abundance: .

CDR3aa: CASSLKGTETQYF
CDR3nt: TGCGCCAGCAGCTTAAAGGGAACAGAGACCCAGTACTTC
j_gene: TRBJ2-5
d_gene: .
v_gene: TRBV5-1
abundance: .

CDR3aa: CSARQGEGYNEQFF
CDR3nt: TGCAGTGCTAGGCAGGGGGAGGGATACAATGAGCAGTTCTTC
j_gene: TRBJ2-1
d_gene: .
v_gene: TRBV20-1
abundance: few

CDR3aa: CAISSGTAHGYTF
CDR3nt: TGTGCCATCAGTTCCGGGACAGCCCATGGCTACACCTTC
j_gene: TRBJ1-2
d_gene: TRBD1
v_gene: TRBV10-3
abundance: few

CDR3aa: CASSAQGAVYNEQFF
CDR3nt: TGTGCCAGCAGCGCACAGGGGGCCGTCTACAATGAGCAGTTCTTC
j_gene: TRBJ2-1
d_gene: TRBD1
v_gene: TRBV9
abundance: .

CDR3aa: CASSWGRSDTQYF
CDR3nt: TGTGCCAGCAGCTGGGGTCGCTCGGATACGCAGTATTTT
j_gene: TRBJ2-3
d_gene: .
v_gene: TRBV11-2
abundance: .

CDR3aa: CASSQFGGTSYEQYF
CDR3nt: TGTGCCAGCAGCCAGTTCGGGGGAACCTCCTACGAGCAGTACTTC
j_gene: TRBJ2-7
d_gene: .
v_gene: TRBV4-2
abundance: few

CDR3aa: CSAPGLSGGTNEQFF
CDR3nt: TGCAGTGCTCCCGGTCTGTCAGGGGGCACGAATGAGCAGTTCTTC
j_gene: TRBJ2-1
d_gene: TRBD1
v_gene: TRBV20-1
abundance: .

CDR3aa: CASTKSGGTDTQYF
CDR3nt: TGTGCCAGTACCAAGTCCGGGGGCACAGATACGCAGTATTTT
j_gene: TRBJ2-3
d_gene: .
v_gene: TRBV19
abundance: few

CDR3aa: CASSQKALASGELFF
CDR3nt: TGTGCCAGCAGCCAAAAAGCCCTGGCGAGTGGGGAGCTGTTTTTT
j_gene: TRBJ2-2
d_gene: .
v_gene: TRBV3-1
abundance: .

CDR3aa: CASSLAGTLSYNEQFF
CDR3nt: TGTGCCAGCAGTCTCGCCGGGACTCTCTCCTACAATGAGCAGTTCTTC
j_gene: TRBJ2-1
d_gene: .
v_gene: TRBV27
abundance: .

CDR3aa: CASSLGLAGVRSDTQYF
CDR3nt: TGTGCCAGCAGCTTGGGACTAGCGGGAGTGCGGTCAGATACGCAGTATTTT
j_gene: TRBJ2-3
d_gene: TRBD2
v_gene: TRBV7-2
abundance: .

CDR3aa: CAFCPLQKTSGHNEQFF
CDR3nt: TGTGCCTTCTGCCCGCTCCAGAAGACTAGCGGCCACAATGAGCAGTTCTTC
j_gene: TRBJ2-1
d_gene: TRBD2
v_gene: TRBV2
abundance: .

CDR3aa: CASSEDFTNTGELFF
CDR3nt: TGCGCCAGCAGCGAAGACTTTACGAACACCGGGGAGCTGTTTTTT
j_gene: TRBJ2-2
d_gene: .
v_gene: TRBV5-1
abundance: .